This T cell receptor (beta chain) came from a study of shared clonotypes between healthy human individuals. At a deep level, the assay was run. Only in-frame clones appear in the TCRdb table, and some are missing; sequencing was by immunoSEQ multiplex PCR. This sample has some 500,000 clones, with 95% to 97% found just once. This sequence originates from a woman aged 30 to 39 in good health. The source material was naive CD4+ T cells sorted from blood. Indicated subset: CD45RA+ positively selected.

Written as DNA, the CDR3 is TGTGCCAGCTCACCAGCTGAGTCGAACACTGAAGCTTTCTTT. Protein sequence: CASSPAESNTEAFF. V usage is TRBV18 and J usage is TRBJ1-1; D is ambiguous. There are 14 residues in the CDR3. V was pared by 2 bases and J by 1 base, with 8 bases between. CDR1 is KGHSH, CDR2 LQKENI, per germline. Variable domain in full (rest from reference TRBV18 and TRBJ1-1): NAGVMQNPRHLVRRRGQEARLRCSPMKGHSHVYWYRQLPEEGLKFMVYLQKENIIDESGMPKERFSAEFPKEGPSILRIQQVVRGDSAAYFCASSPAESNTEAFFGQGTRLTVV.